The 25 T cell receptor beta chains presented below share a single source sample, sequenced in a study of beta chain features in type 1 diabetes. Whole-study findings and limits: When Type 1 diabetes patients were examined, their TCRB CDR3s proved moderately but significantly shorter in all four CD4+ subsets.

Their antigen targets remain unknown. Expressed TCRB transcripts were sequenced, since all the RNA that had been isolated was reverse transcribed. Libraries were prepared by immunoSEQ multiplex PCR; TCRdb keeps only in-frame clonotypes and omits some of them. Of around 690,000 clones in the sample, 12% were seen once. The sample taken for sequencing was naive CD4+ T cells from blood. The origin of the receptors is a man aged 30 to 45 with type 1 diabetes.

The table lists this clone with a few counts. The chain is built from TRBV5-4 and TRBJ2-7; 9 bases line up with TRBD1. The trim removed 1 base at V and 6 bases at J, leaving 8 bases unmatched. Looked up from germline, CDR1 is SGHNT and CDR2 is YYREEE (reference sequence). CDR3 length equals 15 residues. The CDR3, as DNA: TGTGCCAGCAGCTTGATCGGGGACAGGGTACGCGAGCAGTACTTC. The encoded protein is CASSLIGDRVREQYF.

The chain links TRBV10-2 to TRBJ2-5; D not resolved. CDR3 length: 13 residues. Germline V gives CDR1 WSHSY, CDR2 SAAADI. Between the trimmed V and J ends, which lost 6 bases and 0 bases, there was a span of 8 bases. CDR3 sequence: CASRADYQETQYF. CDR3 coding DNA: TGCGCCAGCAGAGCAGACTACCAAGAGACCCAGTACTTC.

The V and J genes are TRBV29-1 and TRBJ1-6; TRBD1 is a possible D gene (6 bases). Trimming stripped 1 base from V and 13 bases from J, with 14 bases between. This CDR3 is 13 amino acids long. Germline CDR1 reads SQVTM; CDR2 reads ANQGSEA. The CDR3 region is CSVEANRAPPLHF. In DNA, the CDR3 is TGCAGCGTTGAAGCCAACAGGGCGCCGCCCCTCCACTTT.

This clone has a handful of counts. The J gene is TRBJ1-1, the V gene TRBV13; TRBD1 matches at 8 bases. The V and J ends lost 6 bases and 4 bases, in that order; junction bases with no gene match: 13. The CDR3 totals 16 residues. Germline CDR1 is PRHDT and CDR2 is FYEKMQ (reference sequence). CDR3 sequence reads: CASSSTHKGQGTEAFF. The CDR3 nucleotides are TGTGCCAGCAGTTCTACTCACAAAGGACAGGGCACTGAAGCTTTCTTT.

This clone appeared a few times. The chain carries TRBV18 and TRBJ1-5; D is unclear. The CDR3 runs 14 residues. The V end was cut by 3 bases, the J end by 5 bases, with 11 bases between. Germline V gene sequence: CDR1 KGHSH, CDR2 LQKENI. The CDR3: CASSPSEGYQPQHF. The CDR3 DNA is TGTGCCAGCTCACCGTCTGAAGGTTATCAGCCCCAGCATTTT.

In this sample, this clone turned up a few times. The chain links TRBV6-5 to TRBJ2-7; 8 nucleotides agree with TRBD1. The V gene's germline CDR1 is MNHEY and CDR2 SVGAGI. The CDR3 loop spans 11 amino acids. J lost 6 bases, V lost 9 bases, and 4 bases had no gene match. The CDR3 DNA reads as TGTGCCAGTACAGGGGGGCCCGAGCAGTACTTC. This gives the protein CASTGGPEQYF.

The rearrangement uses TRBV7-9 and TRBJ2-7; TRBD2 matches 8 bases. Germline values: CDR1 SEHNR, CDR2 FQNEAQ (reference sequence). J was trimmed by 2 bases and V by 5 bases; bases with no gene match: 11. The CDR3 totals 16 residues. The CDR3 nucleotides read TGTGCCAGCAGCAGAAGACTTGCGGGGGGCCCCTACGAGCAGTACTTC. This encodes CASSRRLAGGPYEQYF.

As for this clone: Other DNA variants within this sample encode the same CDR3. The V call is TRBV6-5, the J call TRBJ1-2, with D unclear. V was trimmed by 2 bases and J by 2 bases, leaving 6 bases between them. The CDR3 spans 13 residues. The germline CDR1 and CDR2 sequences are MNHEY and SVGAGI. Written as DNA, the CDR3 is TGTGCCAGCAGTTACCTGGTGAACTATGGCTACACCTTC. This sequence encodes CASSYLVNYGYTF.

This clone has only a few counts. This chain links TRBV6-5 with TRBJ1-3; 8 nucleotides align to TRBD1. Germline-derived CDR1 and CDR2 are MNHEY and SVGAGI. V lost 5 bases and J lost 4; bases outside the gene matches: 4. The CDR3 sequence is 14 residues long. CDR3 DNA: TGTGCCAGCAGTGACCGACAGGGGGGAAACACCATATATTTT. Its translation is CASSDRQGGNTIYF.

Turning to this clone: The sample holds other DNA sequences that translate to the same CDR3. The CDR3, as DNA: TGTGCCAGCAGCGTTGAGATGAACACTGAAGCTTTCTTT. Its protein product is CASSVEMNTEAFF. The chain uses TRBV9 and TRBJ1-1, with D unresolved. V gave up 2 bases and J gave up 0 bases, with 5 bases separating them. There are 13 residues in the CDR3. Germline V CDR1 and CDR2: SGDLS, YYNGEE.

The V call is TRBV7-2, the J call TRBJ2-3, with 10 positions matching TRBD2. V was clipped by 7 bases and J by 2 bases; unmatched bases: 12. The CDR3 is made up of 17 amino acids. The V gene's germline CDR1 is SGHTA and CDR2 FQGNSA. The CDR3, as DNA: TGTGCCAGCACCATGAGGGATAGCGGGAGGAACACAGATACGCAGTATTTT. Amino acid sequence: CASTMRDSGRNTDTQYF.

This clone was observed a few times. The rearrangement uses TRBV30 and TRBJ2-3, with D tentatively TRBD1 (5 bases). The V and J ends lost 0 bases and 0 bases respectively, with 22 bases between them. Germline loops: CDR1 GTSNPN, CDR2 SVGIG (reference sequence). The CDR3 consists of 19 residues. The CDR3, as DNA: TGTGCCTGGAGTGTACGGTCCAAGCTAGGGGCATTCAGCACAGATACGCAGTATTTT. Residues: CAWSVRSKLGAFSTDTQYF.

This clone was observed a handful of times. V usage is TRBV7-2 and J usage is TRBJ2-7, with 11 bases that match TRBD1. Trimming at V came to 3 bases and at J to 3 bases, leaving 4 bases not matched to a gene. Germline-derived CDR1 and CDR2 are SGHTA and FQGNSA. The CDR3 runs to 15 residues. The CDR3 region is CASSFPGQGDYEQYF. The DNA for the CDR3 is TGTGCCAGCAGCTTTCCGGGACAGGGGGACTACGAGCAGTACTTC. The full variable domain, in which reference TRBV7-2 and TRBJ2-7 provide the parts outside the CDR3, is GAGVSQSPSNKVTEKGKDVELRCDPISGHTALYWYRQSLGQGLEFLIYFQGNSAPDKSGLPSDRFSAERTGGSVSTLTIQRTQQEDSAVYLCASSFPGQGDYEQYFGPGTRLTVT.

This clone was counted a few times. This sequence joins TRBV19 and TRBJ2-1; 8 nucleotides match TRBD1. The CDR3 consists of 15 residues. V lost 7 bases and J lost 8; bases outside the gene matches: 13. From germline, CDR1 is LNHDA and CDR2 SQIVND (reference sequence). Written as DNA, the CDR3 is TGTGCCAGTAAGTTTGCCTGGACAGGGTTCCATGAGCAGTTCTTC. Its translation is CASKFAWTGFHEQFF.

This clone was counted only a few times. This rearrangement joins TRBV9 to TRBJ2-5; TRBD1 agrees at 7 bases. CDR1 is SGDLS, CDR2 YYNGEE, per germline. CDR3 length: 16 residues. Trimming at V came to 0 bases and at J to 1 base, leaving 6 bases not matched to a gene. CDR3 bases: TGTGCCAGCAGCGTAGCTACGGGGACAGCCCAAGAGACCCAGTACTTC. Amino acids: CASSVATGTAQETQYF.

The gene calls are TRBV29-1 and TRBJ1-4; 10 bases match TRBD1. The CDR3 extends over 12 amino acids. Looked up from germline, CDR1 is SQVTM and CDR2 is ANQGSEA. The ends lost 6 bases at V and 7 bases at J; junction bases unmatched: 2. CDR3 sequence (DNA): TGCAGCGTCGGGACAGGGGCTGAAAAACTGTTTTTT. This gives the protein CSVGTGAEKLFF.

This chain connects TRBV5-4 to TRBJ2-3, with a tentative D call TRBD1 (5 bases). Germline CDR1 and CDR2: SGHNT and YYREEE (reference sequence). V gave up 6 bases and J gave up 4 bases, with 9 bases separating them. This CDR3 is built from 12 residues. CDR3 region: CASNQGADTQYF. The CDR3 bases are TGTGCCAGCAACCAAGGGGCAGATACGCAGTATTTT. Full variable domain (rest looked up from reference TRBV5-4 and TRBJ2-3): ETGVTQSPTHLIKTRGQQVTLRCSSQSGHNTVSWYQQALGQGPQFIFQYYREEENGRGNFPPRFSGLQFPNYSSELNVNALELDDSALYLCASNQGADTQYFGPGTRLTVL.

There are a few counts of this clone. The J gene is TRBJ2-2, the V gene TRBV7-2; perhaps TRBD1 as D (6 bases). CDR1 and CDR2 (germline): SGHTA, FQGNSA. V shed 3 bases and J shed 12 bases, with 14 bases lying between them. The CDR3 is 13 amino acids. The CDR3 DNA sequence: TGTGCCAGCAGCTTTACAGGGTTGGGGAAGCTGTTTTTT. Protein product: CASSFTGLGKLFF.

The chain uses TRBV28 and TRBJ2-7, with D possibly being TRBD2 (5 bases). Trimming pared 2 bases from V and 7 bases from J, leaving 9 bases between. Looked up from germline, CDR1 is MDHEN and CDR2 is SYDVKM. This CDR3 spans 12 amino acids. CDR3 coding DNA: TGTGCCAGCAGTTTACCCTCGGGGGAGCAGTACTTC. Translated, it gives CASSLPSGEQYF.

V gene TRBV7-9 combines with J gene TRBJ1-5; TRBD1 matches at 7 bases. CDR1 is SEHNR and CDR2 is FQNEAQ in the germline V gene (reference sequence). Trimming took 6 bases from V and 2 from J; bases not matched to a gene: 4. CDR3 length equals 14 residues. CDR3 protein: CASSRTGGNQPQHF. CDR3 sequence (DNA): TGTGCCAGCAGTCGGACAGGTGGCAATCAGCCCCAGCATTTT.

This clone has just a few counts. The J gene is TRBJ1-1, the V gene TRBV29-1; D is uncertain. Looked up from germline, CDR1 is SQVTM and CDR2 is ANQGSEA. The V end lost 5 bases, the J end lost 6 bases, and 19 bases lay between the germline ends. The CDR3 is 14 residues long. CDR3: CSVSAEGSPSEAFF. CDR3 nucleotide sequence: TGCAGCGTTAGTGCGGAAGGGTCCCCCTCTGAAGCTTTCTTT. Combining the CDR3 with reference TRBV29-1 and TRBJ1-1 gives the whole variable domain SAVISQKPSRDICQRGTSLTIQCQVDSQVTMMFWYRQQPGQSLTLIATANQGSEATYESGFVIDKFPISRPNLTFSTLTVSNMSPEDSSIYLCSVSAEGSPSEAFFGQGTRLTVV.

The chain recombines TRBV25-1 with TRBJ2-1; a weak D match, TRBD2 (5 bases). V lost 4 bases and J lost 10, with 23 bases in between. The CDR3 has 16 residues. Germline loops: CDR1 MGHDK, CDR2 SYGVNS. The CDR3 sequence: CASSVQRRTLLEEQFF. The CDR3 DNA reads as TGTGCCAGCAGTGTTCAGAGGAGGACCCTGCTGGAGGAGCAGTTCTTC.

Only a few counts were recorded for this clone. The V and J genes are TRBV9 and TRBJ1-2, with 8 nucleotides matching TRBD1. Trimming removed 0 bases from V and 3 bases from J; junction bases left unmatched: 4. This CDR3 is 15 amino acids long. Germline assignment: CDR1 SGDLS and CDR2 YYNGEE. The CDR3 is CASSVVGTGDYGYTF. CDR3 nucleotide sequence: TGTGCCAGCAGCGTAGTTGGGACAGGCGACTATGGCTACACCTTC.

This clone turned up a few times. The CDR3: CASSSHGAGGDNEQFF. In DNA form, the CDR3 reads TGTGCCAGCAGTTCCCACGGGGCCGGGGGCGACAATGAGCAGTTCTTC. The chain employs TRBV28 and TRBJ2-1; TRBD1 or TRBD2 may be the D gene (6 bases each). Trimming took off 4 bases at V and 5 bases at J, with 18 bases between the two ends. The CDR3 is made up of 16 amino acids. CDR1 and CDR2 (germline): MDHEN, SYDVKM.

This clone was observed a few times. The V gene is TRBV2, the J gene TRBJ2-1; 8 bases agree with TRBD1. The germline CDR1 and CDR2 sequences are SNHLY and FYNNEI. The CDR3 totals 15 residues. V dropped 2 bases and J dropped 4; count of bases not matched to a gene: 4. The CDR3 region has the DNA TGTGCCAGCAGTGAACTGGGACAGGCTTACAATGAGCAGTTCTTC. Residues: CASSELGQAYNEQFF.